Here is one T cell receptor (beta chain) with its context. Its target is unknown. V dropped 0 bases and J dropped 1 base, with 10 bases sitting between them. Per germline, CDR1 SGDLS and CDR2 YYNGEE. This CDR3 comprises 15 residues. In the naive CD8 group, cells lacked CD45RO and were positively selected for CCR7, so terminally differentiated effector memory CD45RA+ cells were left out. The data stem from a study of shared clonotypes between healthy human individuals. Once extracted for a subset, genomic DNA was divided evenly among several immunoSEQ plates. In the authors' methods: ImmunoSEQ yielded junction-only sequences lacking quality scores, so filtering differed. TCRdb's copy holds only in-frame clones and misses some; the assay was immunoSEQ multiplex PCR. That table furnishes V, J and clone size, whereas the DNA furnished D and trimming. Among 550,000 to 600,000 clones listed, roughly 98% were seen once.

Study observations and caveats: Against clonotypes common to all four donors, non-shared ones had lower generation probabilities.

This receptor was identified in a man younger than 45 in good health. This sequence joins TRBV9 and TRBJ1-1; D not resolved. Sequenced material: naive CD8+ T cells sorted from blood. CDR3 region: CASSVDLGPNTEAFF. As DNA, the CDR3 is TGTGCCAGCAGCGTAGATCTAGGGCCGAACACTGAAGCTTTCTTT.